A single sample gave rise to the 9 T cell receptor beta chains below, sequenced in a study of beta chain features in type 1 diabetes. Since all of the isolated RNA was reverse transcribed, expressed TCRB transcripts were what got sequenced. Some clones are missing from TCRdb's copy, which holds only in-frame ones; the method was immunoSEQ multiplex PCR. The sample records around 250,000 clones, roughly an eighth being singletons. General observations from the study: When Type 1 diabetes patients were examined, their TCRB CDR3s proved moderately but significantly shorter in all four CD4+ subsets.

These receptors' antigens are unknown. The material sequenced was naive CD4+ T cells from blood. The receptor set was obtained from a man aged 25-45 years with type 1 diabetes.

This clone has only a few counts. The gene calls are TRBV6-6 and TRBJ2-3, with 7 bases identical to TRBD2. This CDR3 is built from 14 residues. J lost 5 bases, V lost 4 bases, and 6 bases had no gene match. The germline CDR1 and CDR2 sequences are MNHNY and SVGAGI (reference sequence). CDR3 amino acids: CASSSAGELDTQYF. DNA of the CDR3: TGTGCCAGCAGTTCGGCGGGAGAGCTAGATACGCAGTATTTT.

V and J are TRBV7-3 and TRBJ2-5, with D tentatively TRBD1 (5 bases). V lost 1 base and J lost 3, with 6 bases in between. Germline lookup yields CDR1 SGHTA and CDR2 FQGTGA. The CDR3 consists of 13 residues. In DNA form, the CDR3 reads TGTGCCAGCAGCTTAAAGGGGAAAGAGACCCAGTACTTC. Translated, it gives CASSLKGKETQYF.

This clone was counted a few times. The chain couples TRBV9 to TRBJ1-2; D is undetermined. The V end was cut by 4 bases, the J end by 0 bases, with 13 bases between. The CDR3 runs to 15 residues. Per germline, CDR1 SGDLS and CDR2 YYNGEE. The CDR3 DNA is TGTGCCAGCAGCCCCTCTCGGGGTTCTAACTATGGCTACACCTTC. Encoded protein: CASSPSRGSNYGYTF. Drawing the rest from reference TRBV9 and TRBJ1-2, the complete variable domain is DSGVTQTPKHLITATGQRVTLRCSPRSGDLSVYWYQQSLDQGLQFLIQYYNGEERAKGNILERFSAQQFPDLHSELNLSSLELGDSALYFCASSPSRGSNYGYTFGSGTRLTVV.

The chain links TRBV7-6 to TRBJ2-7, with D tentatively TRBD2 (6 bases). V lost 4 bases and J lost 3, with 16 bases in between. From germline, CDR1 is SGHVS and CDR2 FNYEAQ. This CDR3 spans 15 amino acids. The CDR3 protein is CASSSAGTGNYEQYF. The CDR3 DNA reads TGTGCCAGCAGCTCCGCTGGGACTGGAAACTACGAGCAGTACTTC.

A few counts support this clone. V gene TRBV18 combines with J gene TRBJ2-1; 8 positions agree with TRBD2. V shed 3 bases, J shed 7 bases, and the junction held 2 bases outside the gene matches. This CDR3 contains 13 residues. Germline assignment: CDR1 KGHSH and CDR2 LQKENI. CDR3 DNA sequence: TGTGCCAGCTCACCGACTAGCGTGAATGAGCAGTTCTTC. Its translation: CASSPTSVNEQFF.

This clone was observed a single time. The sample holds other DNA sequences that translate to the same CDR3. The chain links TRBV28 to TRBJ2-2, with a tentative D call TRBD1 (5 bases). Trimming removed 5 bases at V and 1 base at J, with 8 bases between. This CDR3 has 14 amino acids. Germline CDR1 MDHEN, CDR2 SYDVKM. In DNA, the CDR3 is TGTGCCAGCAGTCTCGGACAGAACACCGGGGAGCTGTTTTTT. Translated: CASSLGQNTGELFF. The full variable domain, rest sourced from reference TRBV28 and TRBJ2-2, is DVKVTQSSRYLVKRTGEKVFLECVQDMDHENMFWYRQDPGLGLRLIYFSYDVKMKEKGDIPEGYSVSREKKERFSLILESASTNQTSMYLCASSLGQNTGELFFGEGSRLTVL.

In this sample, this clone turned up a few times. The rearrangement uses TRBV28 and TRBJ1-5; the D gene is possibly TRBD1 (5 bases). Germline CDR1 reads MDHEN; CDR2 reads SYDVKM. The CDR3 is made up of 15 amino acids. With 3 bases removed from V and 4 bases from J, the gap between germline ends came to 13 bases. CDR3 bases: TGTGCCAGCAGTTTCGCGGGACTAAATAATCAGCCCCAGCATTTT. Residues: CASSFAGLNNQPQHF.

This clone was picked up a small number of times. The CDR3 region has the DNA TGTGCCACCAGCAGAGGTGAGGGGGCGTTAGATCAGCCCCAGCATTTT. This codes for CATSRGEGALDQPQHF. This chain connects TRBV15 to TRBJ1-5; 7 nucleotides match TRBD1. Trimming took 1 base from V and 5 from J; bases not matched to a gene: 8. The germline CDR1 and CDR2 sequences are LNHNV and YYDKDF (reference sequence). The CDR3 spans 16 residues.

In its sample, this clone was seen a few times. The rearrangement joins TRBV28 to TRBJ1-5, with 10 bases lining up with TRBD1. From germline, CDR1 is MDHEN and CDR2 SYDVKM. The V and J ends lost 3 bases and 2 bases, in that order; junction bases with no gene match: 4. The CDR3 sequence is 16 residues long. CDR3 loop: CASSFWDRGGNQPQHF. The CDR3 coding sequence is TGTGCCAGCAGTTTCTGGGACAGGGGTGGCAATCAGCCCCAGCATTTT.